Below, one TCR beta chain is given with its context. This clonotype was detected many times. Which antigen it targets is not known. No much larger clone is present one base from it, and per-base qualities are unavailable. V ends up 3 bases short and J 4 bases short, with an unmatched junction base count of 5. Reading from cysteine to phenylalanine, the CDR3 counts 16 amino acids. Only CDR3 DNA remains: 48 bases, in frame from the first base. According to the germline V gene, CDR1 reads MDHEN and CDR2 reads SYDVKM. These data belong to a study of T cells in Graves' hyperthyroidism and ophthalmopathy (dated by TCRdb to about 2019). For the wider study: Peripheral blood was collected at initial diagnosis, before any treatment. According to the paper, TCR Vbeta CDR3 sequencing was carried out on more than 120 peripheral blood samples, which came from approximately 43 ophthalmopathy, about 75 hyperthyroidism and approximately 17 progressor patients. A discovery cohort of around 100 patients, about 40 with Graves' ophthalmopathy and approximately 55 with stable Graves' hyperthyroidism, was used to find distinguishing TCR V-J signatures. The study also compared thyroid tissue and blood T-cell repertoires from about six Graves' hyperthyroidism patients. Whether ophthalmopathy could be predicted prospectively was tested in an independent validation cohort made up of 18 hyperthyroidism patients plus 17 patients who later progressed to ophthalmopathy. For training and testing, the approximately 92 patients in the discovery cohort were randomly divided in a 7:3 ratio. Once sampling was done, hyperthyroidism patients were given methimazole at a starting dose of 30 mg daily, whereas ophthalmopathy patients were given high-dose intravenous methylprednisolone. Summary of the overall study and its limitations: A model built on a 13 V-J signature distinguished ophthalmopathy from stable hyperthyroidism, reaching 87.88% sensitivity and 81.08% specificity in cross-validation and 80%/75% in testing. Blood samples also contained most of the expanded thyroid clonotypes (frequency above 0.001), which suggests that blood repertoires may reflect thyroid immune responses. In validation, the model predicted progression to ophthalmopathy a median of roughly 6.1 months before onset, with about 64% sensitivity and 72.22% specificity. Sample size was not statistically predetermined, and blinding of investigators to group allocation was not performed.

TCR beta CDR3 regions were amplified from RNA transcripts. For the first round of RT-PCR on the TCR CDR3, the HTBI primer set was used together with the Qiagen OneStep RT-PCR kit. Libraries were constructed in a second round of multiplex PCR, after which size selection and purification were performed. Sequencing of the libraries was done on an Illumina HiSeq2000 using paired-end 100 bp reads. The paper's processing steps were these. SOAPnuke was used to process the raw data, with reads discarded if the reads contained adapters or uncalled bases, had a mean Phred below 15, or lacked an exact constant-primer or identifier match. COPE v1.2.5 was used to merge high-quality paired reads, and clonotypes were defined as unique nucleotide sequences. MiTCR v1.1 was used to align the clonotypes against IMGT TRBV, TRBD and TRBJ reference segments. The analysis included only V-J combinations with a frequency above 0.0001, which together covered more than 98% of the repertoires. A TCS score was defined as the ratio of F50 (clonal expansion) to E x V (chaos), with BLOSUM62-based TCRdist applied between CDR3 peptides within each V-J. Welch's t-statistics and random forest reduced fewer than 550 V-J features to 10 to 15, which were used in a naive Bayes classifier (R e1071). In TCRdb, the public reads were trimmed at Q25 with fastp and aligned with MiXCR, with productive beta chains retained. One record per CDR3 amino acid sequence lists the most common genes and DNA. The V and J calls reflect TCRdb's pipeline rather than the authors' work. Counted in this sample were 250,000 to 300,000 distinct CDR3 sequences; 13% of them appeared once. Of the sample, roughly 8.5% falls within the top ten clones.

Hyperthyroidism patients were aged 18 to 65 years and newly diagnosed, with disease duration of less than 2 months. The study excluded patients with uncontrolled infections, other autoimmune diseases, pregnancy or lactation. Diagnoses relied on clinical symptoms, serum thyroxine and TRAb, thyroid ultrasound and orbital computed tomography. Blood from progressor patients was collected at the time of first diagnosis with hyperthyroidism, before any ophthalmopathy symptoms had appeared. Ficoll-Paque density gradient centrifugation was used to isolate PBMCs from approximately 10 ml of fresh peripheral blood. Progressor patients were initially diagnosed with Graves' hyperthyroidism and developed ophthalmopathy during follow-up. Total RNA was extracted with Trizol reagent, and quality was checked on an Agilent 2100 Bioanalyzer.

This clonotype originated in a woman aged 25 to 39 with Graves' hyperthyroidism that later progressed to Graves' ophthalmopathy. The chain uses TRBV28 and TRBJ2-1, and 11 bases in between align with TRBD2. Material for sequencing was blood. The nucleotides read TGTGCCAGCAGTTTTAGCGGGAGGGGCGTTTACAATGAGCAGTTCTTC. The translation is CASSFSGRGVYNEQFF.